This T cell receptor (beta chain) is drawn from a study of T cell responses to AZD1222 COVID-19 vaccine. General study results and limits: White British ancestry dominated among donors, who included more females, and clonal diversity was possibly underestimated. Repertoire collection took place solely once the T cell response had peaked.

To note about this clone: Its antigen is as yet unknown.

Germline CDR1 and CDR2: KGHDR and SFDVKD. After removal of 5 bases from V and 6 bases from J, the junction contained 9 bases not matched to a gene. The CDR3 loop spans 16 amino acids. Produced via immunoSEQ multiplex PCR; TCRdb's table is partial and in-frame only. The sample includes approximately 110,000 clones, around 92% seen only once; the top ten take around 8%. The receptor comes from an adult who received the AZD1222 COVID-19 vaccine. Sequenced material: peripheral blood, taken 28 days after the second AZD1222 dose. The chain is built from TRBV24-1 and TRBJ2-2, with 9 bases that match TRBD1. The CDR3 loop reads CATSAPGTGLAGELFF. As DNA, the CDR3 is TGTGCCACCAGTGCCCCAGGGACAGGGCTCGCCGGGGAGCTGTTTTTT.